Listed below are T cell receptor beta chains from one sample, sequenced in a study of T-cell memory formation after mild COVID-19. TCRdb re-analysed the 5' RACE reads in MiXCR, keeping a single row per CDR3 protein. Of about half a million distinct CDR3 sequences listed, approximately 18% were seen once; the top ten hold 12%. The sequenced sample was PBMCs or a T cell subset sorted from them (not recorded which). Receptors originate from an adult woman who had mild COVID-19 (a few samples of this study predate the infection). Cell type and time point are not known. The CDR3 runs from the conserved cysteine through the conserved F or W. A D gene is named only where the DNA matches it firmly. The size field is filled for only some rows; it gives once, few, many or a size class.

J: TRBJ2-6; V: TRBV7-9; size: -; D: -; CDR3: CASSPPGANVLTF; DNA: TGTGCCAGCAGCCCCCCTGGGGCCAACGTCCTGACTTTC
J: TRBJ2-1; V: TRBV24-1; size: -; D: -; CDR3: CATSDYQGHEQFF; DNA: TGTGCCACCAGTGATTATCAGGGGCATGAGCAGTTCTTC
J: TRBJ2-7; V: TRBV18; size: -; D: -; CDR3: CASSPRSGTGAYEQYF; DNA: TGTGCCAGCTCACCAAGGTCAGGGACGGGAGCCTACGAGCAGTACTTC
J: TRBJ2-3; V: TRBV7-2; size: many; D: -; CDR3: CASSLPLNPTAF; DNA: TGTGCCAGCAGCCTTCCTCTCAACCCGACGGCATTT
J: TRBJ2-7; V: TRBV2; size: -; D: TRBD2; CDR3: CASRPNRGGASYEQYF; DNA: TGTGCCAGCAGACCTAACCGGGGGGGCGCCTCCTACGAGCAGTACTTC
J: TRBJ2-1; V: TRBV5-1; size: many; D: -; CDR3: CASSLEDISYNEQFF; DNA: TGCGCCAGCAGCTTGGAGGACATTTCCTACAATGAGCAGTTCTTC
J: TRBJ2-1; V: TRBV9; size: few; D: -; CDR3: CASSVGTRSEQFF; DNA: TGTGCCAGCAGCGTAGGTACGAGAAGTGAGCAGTTCTTC
J: TRBJ2-1; V: TRBV9; size: few; D: TRBD1; CDR3: CASSVGQGARNEQFF; DNA: TGTGCCAGCAGCGTAGGGCAGGGGGCTCGGAATGAGCAGTTCTTC
J: TRBJ2-3; V: TRBV3-1; size: -; D: TRBD2; CDR3: CASSPFTSGRSSDTQYF; DNA: TGTGCCAGCAGCCCATTTACTAGCGGGAGGTCATCAGATACGCAGTATTTT
J: TRBJ2-7; V: TRBV2; size: -; D: -; CDR3: CASVDGGLSYEQYF; DNA: TGTGCCAGCGTTGACGGGGGCCTCTCCTACGAGCAGTACTTC
J: TRBJ1-4; V: TRBV7-9; size: few; D: -; CDR3: CASSLGPAVEKLFF; DNA: TGTGCCAGCAGCTTAGGACCAGCCGTCGAAAAACTGTTTTTT
J: TRBJ2-1; V: TRBV12-3/TRBV12-4; size: many; D: -; CDR3: CASSLAQGAEQFF; DNA: TGTGCCAGCAGTTTAGCCCAAGGGGCTGAGCAGTTCTTC
J: TRBJ2-5; V: TRBV20-1; size: -; D: -; CDR3: CSARGGYETQYF; DNA: TGCAGTGCTAGAGGAGGGTACGAGACCCAGTACTTC
J: TRBJ2-7; V: TRBV7-9; size: few; D: -; CDR3: CASSRGIGSSYEQYF; DNA: TGTGCCAGCAGCCGAGGCATAGGGTCCTCCTACGAGCAGTACTTC
J: TRBJ1-1; V: TRBV6-6; size: many; D: TRBD1; CDR3: CASSYLTGGTEAFF; DNA: TGTGCCAGCAGTTACCTGACAGGGGGGACTGAAGCTTTCTTT
J: TRBJ1-1; V: TRBV12-3/TRBV12-4; size: -; D: TRBD1; CDR3: CASSGETGGNTEAFF; DNA: TGTGCCAGCAGTGGGGAGACAGGGGGGAACACTGAAGCTTTCTTT
J: TRBJ2-5; V: TRBV20-1; size: many; D: TRBD2; CDR3: CSLAGGTPETQYF; DNA: TGCAGTCTGGCGGGAGGGACCCCAGAGACCCAGTACTTC
J: TRBJ2-7; V: TRBV6-5; size: few; D: TRBD2; CDR3: CASRYHSGSEQYF; DNA: TGTGCCAGCAGGTACCATAGCGGGAGCGAACAGTACTTC
J: TRBJ1-4; V: TRBV5-6; size: many; D: TRBD1; CDR3: CASSLGQGSTNEKLFF; DNA: TGTGCCAGCAGCTTGGGACAGGGCTCGACTAATGAAAAACTGTTTTTT
J: TRBJ2-2; V: TRBV12-3/TRBV12-4; size: few; D: -; CDR3: CASRHTNTGELFF; DNA: TGTGCCAGCAGGCATACAAACACCGGGGAGCTGTTTTTT
J: TRBJ2-2; V: TRBV30; size: once; D: -; CDR3: CAWSIVSQNTGELFF; DNA: TGTGCCTGGAGTATTGTCAGTCAGAACACCGGGGAGCTGTTTTTT
J: TRBJ2-7; V: TRBV7-9; size: -; D: TRBD1; CDR3: CASSSPRTGDYEQYF; DNA: TGTGCCAGCAGCTCTCCGAGGACAGGGGACTACGAGCAGTACTTC
J: TRBJ2-7; V: TRBV2; size: -; D: -; CDR3: CASMLIPGVYEQYF; DNA: TGTGCCAGCATGCTAATCCCAGGGGTCTACGAGCAGTACTTC
J: TRBJ2-5; V: TRBV2; size: -; D: -; CDR3: CASSQGLQETQYF; DNA: TGTGCCAGCAGTCAGGGACTTCAAGAGACCCAGTACTTC
J: TRBJ2-1; V: TRBV9; size: -; D: TRBD2; CDR3: CASSVDGSGAYNEQFF; DNA: TGTGCCAGCAGCGTAGACGGTAGCGGGGCCTACAATGAGCAGTTCTTC
J: TRBJ1-5; V: TRBV9; size: -; D: -; CDR3: CASGGTHQPQHF; DNA: TGTGCCAGCGGCGGAACGCATCAGCCCCAGCATTTT
J: TRBJ2-2; V: TRBV5-5; size: -; D: TRBD1; CDR3: CASSWDSNTGELFF; DNA: TGTGCCAGCAGCTGGGACAGTAACACCGGGGAGCTGTTTTTT
J: TRBJ1-6; V: TRBV5-1; size: few; D: -; CDR3: CASSSKDSRGNSPLHF; DNA: TGCGCCAGCAGCTCCAAGGACAGTCGGGGTAATTCACCCCTCCACTTT
J: TRBJ2-2; V: TRBV5-6; size: -; D: TRBD2; CDR3: CASSLAGGFNTGELFF; DNA: TGTGCCAGCTCCTTGGCGGGGGGCTTCAACACCGGGGAGCTGTTTTTT